These 12 T cell receptor beta chains came from one sample sequenced in a study of read filtering for tumor transcriptome and immune sequencing. This library used approximately 370 ng RNA and molecular barcoded adaptors spanning alpha/delta and beta/gamma chains. TCRdb processed the reads anew with MiXCR; each CDR3 protein has one entry. The sample has 100,000 to 150,000 distinct CDR3 sequences, roughly 13% seen once. Sequencing used a population of CD138-negative cells sorted from bone marrow. These receptors all stem from a donor at least 40 years old with multiple myeloma.

This clonotype was picked up many times. V is TRBV3-1 and J is TRBJ2-7; weak D call: TRBD1 (6 bases). Per germline, CDR1 LGHDT and CDR2 YNNKEL (reference sequence). The CDR3 sequence is 15 residues long. Trimming shortened V by 5 bases and J by 5 bases, and 19 bases separated the two germline ends. Written as DNA, the CDR3 is TGTGCCAGCAGCACAAAAGTGGGCAGGGGCCACGAGCAGTACTTC. It codes for CASSTKVGRGHEQYF.

Many counts were recorded for this clonotype. The genes are TRBV20-1 and TRBJ2-7; D not certain. The V gene's germline CDR1 is DFQATT and CDR2 SNEGSKA (reference sequence). The CDR3 length is 11 residues. V shed 1 base and J shed 4 bases, with 5 bases lying between them. CDR3 DNA sequence: TGCAGTGCTAGAGTTCGATACGAGCAGTACTTC. Protein product: CSARVRYEQYF.

This clonotype was seen at least ten times. The J gene is TRBJ2-4, the V gene TRBV5-6; no definite D call. The CDR3 has 14 amino acids. V lost 4 bases to trimming and J lost 6 bases, with 14 bases between them. Germline V gene lookup returns CDR1 SGHDT and CDR2 YYEEEE. The CDR3 region has the DNA TGTGCCAGCAGCGGTGTCCAGGTTCGAAACATTCAGTACTTC. Translated, it gives CASSGVQVRNIQYF.

A remark on this clonotype: At one boundary the junction diverges from the germline segment, which might be a read error. This chain uses TRBV3-1 with TRBJ1-1, with 10 bases lining up with TRBD1. The CDR3 is 15 residues long. Germline-derived CDR1 and CDR2 are LGHDT and YNNKEL (reference sequence). For the CDR3, the DNA is TGTGCCAGCAGCCATGACAGGGGGCGAGGCACTGGAGCTTTCTTT. This translates into CASSHDRGRGTGAFF.

On this clonotype: The junction and the germline gene differ at one end; a read error may be behind it. The chain joins TRBV4-3 to TRBJ2-5, with D unresolved. The CDR3 is made up of 15 amino acids. Germline V CDR1 and CDR2: LGHNA, YSLEER. The CDR3 DNA sequence: TGCGCCAGCAGCCAAGATAAAACTTTTCAAGAGGCCCAGTACTTC. This encodes CASSQDKTFQEAQYF.

Turning to this clonotype: The junction departs from the called germline gene at one end, perhaps through a read error. The genes are TRBV5-5 and TRBJ2-1; D is perhaps TRBD2 (6 bases). The V gene's germline CDR1 is SGHKS and CDR2 YYEKEE (reference sequence). This CDR3 is 13 amino acids long. DNA for the CDR3: TGTGCCAGCTGCTTGGGGACTCGCGACGAGCAGTTCTTC. The encoded protein is CASCLGTRDEQFF.

The V and J genes are TRBV7-9 and TRBJ1-4; D call uncertain. Germline values: CDR1 SEHNR, CDR2 FQNEAQ (reference sequence). V dropped 0 bases and J dropped 1 base, with 6 bases sitting between them. The CDR3 has 15 amino acids. CDR3 bases: TGTGCCAGCAGCTTAGCCCAAATAACTAATGAAAAACTGTTTTTT. Translating gives CASSLAQITNEKLFF.

The V and J genes are TRBV4-2 and TRBJ2-3; no firm D call. V gave up 1 base and J gave up 2 bases, with 10 bases separating them. This CDR3 region has 15 residues. CDR1 and CDR2 from the germline V gene are LGHNA and YNFKEQ. The DNA of the CDR3 is TGTGCCAGCAGCCAAGGGCCGACGGTCACAGATACGCAGTATTTT. Translation: CASSQGPTVTDTQYF.

The chain combines TRBV15 with TRBJ1-3, with D maybe TRBD1 (6 bases). This CDR3 contains 15 residues. V lost 1 base to trimming and J lost 0 bases, with 7 bases between them. Germline V gene sequence: CDR1 LNHNV, CDR2 YYDKDF (reference sequence). The CDR3 sequence is CATSRGGGSGNTIYF. CDR3 DNA: TGTGCCACCAGCAGAGGAGGGGGCTCTGGAAACACCATATATTTT.

Ten or more counts support this clonotype. The genes are TRBV23-1 and TRBJ1-5, with TRBD1 identical over 7 bases. TRBV23-1 is flagged as an ORF with uncertain function. V was clipped by 5 bases and J by 0 bases; unmatched bases: 7. The length of the CDR3 is 16 residues. The CDR3 loop reads CASSTRQGPSNQPQHF. The CDR3 coding sequence is TGCGCCAGCAGTACACGACAGGGACCTAGCAATCAGCCCCAGCATTTT.

This clonotype was seen at least ten times. J is TRBJ1-5 and V is TRBV27; tentatively, D is TRBD1 (5 bases). The germline CDR1 and CDR2 sequences are MNHEY and SMNVEV (reference sequence). Deletions cut 4 bases from V and 0 bases from J, with 22 bases between. The CDR3 loop spans 19 amino acids. CDR3 in amino acids: CASSWRGWTQGNSNQPQHF. Here the CDR3 DNA reads TGTGCCAGCAGTTGGCGGGGGTGGACACAAGGAAATAGCAATCAGCCCCAGCATTTT.

This clonotype was counted at least ten times. CDR3 amino acids: CASSSQGAGGELFF. The CDR3 DNA sequence: TGTGCCAGCTCATCTCAGGGGGCCGGCGGGGAGCTGTTTTTT. V usage is TRBV18 and J usage is TRBJ2-2, with TRBD1 matching over 8 bases. CDR1 is KGHSH, CDR2 LQKENI, per germline. The CDR3 has 14 residues. V lost 5 bases and J lost 7; bases outside the gene matches: 6.